Listed below are T cell receptor beta chains from one sample, sequenced in a study of blood T cell dynamics during melanoma immunotherapy. Produced via immunoSEQ multiplex PCR; TCRdb's table is partial and in-frame only. The sample consists of around 13,000 clones, just over 90% of them appearing once. The sequencing used effector memory CD8+ T cells from blood, collected from a patient treated with checkpoint blockade. The origin of the receptors is a human donor with melanoma. The CDR3 runs from the conserved cysteine through the conserved F or W. D genes are given only for firm matches. The listing skips clone size in some rows; elsewhere it reads once, few, many or a size class.

cdr3_nt | cdr3_aa | clone_size | v_call | d_call | j_call
TGTGCCAGCATCGGGGGCGAAGCTTTCTTT | CASIGGEAFF | NA | TRBV6-6 | NA | TRBJ1-1
TGTGCCAGCAGCGTAGGGGACGGACAAGAGACCCAGTACTTC | CASSVGDGQETQYF | once | TRBV9 | NA | TRBJ2-5
TGTGCCAGCAGTGGTACTAGGGGGGCCGGGGAGCTGTTTTTT | CASSGTRGAGELFF | once | TRBV6-5 | NA | TRBJ2-2
TGTGCCAGCAGCTTCGGCACCGGGGGTGAAAAACTGTTTTTT | CASSFGTGGEKLFF | NA | TRBV7-9 | NA | TRBJ1-4
TGTGCCAGCAGCTTGTTTCAAGACTACGAGCAGTACTTC | CASSLFQDYEQYF | NA | TRBV5-6 | NA | TRBJ2-7
TGTGCCAGCAGTCCGGGACTAGCGATCGGGGAGCTGTTTTTT | CASSPGLAIGELFF | NA | TRBV27 | TRBD2 | TRBJ2-2
TGTGCCTGGAGTGGGTCCCTAGTAGGCAATCAGCCCCAGCATTTT | CAWSGSLVGNQPQHF | NA | TRBV30 | NA | TRBJ1-5
TGTGCCAGCAGTTATAGGGGGAAGAATGAGCAGTTCTTC | CASSYRGKNEQFF | NA | TRBV6-5 | NA | TRBJ2-1
TGTGCCAGCAGCTGGACAGGGATACCTGCCGAGCAGTACTTC | CASSWTGIPAEQYF | once | TRBV7-6 | TRBD1 | TRBJ2-7
TGCGCCAGCAGCCAAGATGTCGGGGGCTCCTACGAGCAGTACTTC | CASSQDVGGSYEQYF | NA | TRBV4-1 | NA | TRBJ2-7
TGCGCCAGCAGCCCAGTAGGGACAGGGGGCTACGAGCAGTACTTC | CASSPVGTGGYEQYF | NA | TRBV4-1 | TRBD1 | TRBJ2-7
TGTGCCAGCAGTGAATTTTCAGGGGCGCTTGGCTACACCTTC | CASSEFSGALGYTF | NA | TRBV6-1 | NA | TRBJ1-2
TGTGCCAGCAGCCAAGGGACAGGGCAAGTCGCCCAGCATTTT | CASSQGTGQVAQHF | NA | TRBV4-2 | TRBD1 | TRBJ1-5
TGTGCCACCCTTAGCGGTCCCACCGGGGAGCTGTTTTTT | CATLSGPTGELFF | NA | TRBV6-5 | NA | TRBJ2-2
TGCAGCGTTGAAGAAAATGAAGAGACCCAGTACTTC | CSVEENEETQYF | NA | TRBV29-1 | NA | TRBJ2-5
TGTGCCAGCAGTTTATCCTCTTTAGGGTCCTATGGCTACACCTTC | CASSLSSLGSYGYTF | NA | TRBV27 | NA | TRBJ1-2
TGTGCCAGCAGTGAAGCTAGGGTAGAAAGAACCTACGAGCAGTACTTC | CASSEARVERTYEQYF | NA | TRBV6-1 | NA | TRBJ2-7